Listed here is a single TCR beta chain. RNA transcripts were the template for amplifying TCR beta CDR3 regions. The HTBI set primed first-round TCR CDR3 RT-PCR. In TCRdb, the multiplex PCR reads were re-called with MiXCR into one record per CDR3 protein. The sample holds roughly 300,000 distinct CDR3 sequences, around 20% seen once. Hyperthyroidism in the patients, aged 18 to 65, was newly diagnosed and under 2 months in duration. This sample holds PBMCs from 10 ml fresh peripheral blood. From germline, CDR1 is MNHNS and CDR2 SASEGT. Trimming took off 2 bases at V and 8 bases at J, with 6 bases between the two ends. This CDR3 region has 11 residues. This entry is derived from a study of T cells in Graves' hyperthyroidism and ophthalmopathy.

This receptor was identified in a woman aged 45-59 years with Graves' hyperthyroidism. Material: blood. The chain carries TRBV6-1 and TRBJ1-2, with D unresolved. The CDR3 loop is CASSENWGYTF. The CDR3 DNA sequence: TGTGCCAGCAGTGAAAACTGGGGCTACACCTTC.